This T cell receptor beta chain was identified during a study of blood T cells in healthy people across ages. Overall study context: About one barcoded beta molecule per two T cells was the capture yield of template switching. The study, taken as a whole, reports: Both higher diversity and more naive CD4+ cells marked long-lived donors when set against aged donors. TCR beta diversity per million T cells fell roughly linearly with age.

Next came a second PCR, run for roughly 6 to 11 cycles, which used a sample-barcoded 5' primer along with a J-beta primer mix. Every sample returned 2.5 million or more CDR3-containing paired-end reads. MiXCR was run by TCRdb on the 5' RACE reads, yielding one entry per CDR3 protein. The data hold about 1.5 million distinct CDR3 sequences, with 35% to 45% observed a single time. Germline CDR1 is MGHRA and CDR2 is YSYEKL. The J segment lost 11 bases and the V segment lost 4 bases, leaving 18 bases of the junction unmatched. The CDR3 consists of 16 residues. This clonotype has only one observation. The antigen remains unidentified.

This clonotype was sampled from a woman younger than 30 in good health. V and J are TRBV4-1 and TRBJ2-5; 8 nucleotides line up with TRBD2. Sequenced: blood. The CDR3 spells CASSPLPGGRQYEQYF. Here the CDR3 DNA reads TGCGCCAGCAGCCCGCTTCCGGGGGGGCGTCAGTATGAGCAGTACTTC.